Listed here are 22 T cell receptor beta chains from one sample, sequenced in a study of cytomegalovirus exposure and HLA in healthy donors. The primer mix had 60 Vbeta and 13 Jbeta primers. Sequencing was performed with immunoSEQ multiplex PCR; in TCRdb, only in-frame clones are kept and a portion is missing. The data show fewer than 200,000 clones, 80% to 90% seen once. The specimen sequenced was PBMCs. The receptors derive from a woman in her late teens or twenties in good health and CMV-seronegative.

The V and J genes are TRBV20-1 and TRBJ1-2; D is uncertain. V lost 6 bases and J 2 bases, leaving 7 bases between the germline ends. Germline lookup yields CDR1 DFQATT and CDR2 SNEGSKA (reference sequence). The CDR3 has 11 residues. The CDR3 here is CSAQSNYGYTF. The CDR3 DNA sequence: TGCAGTGCCCAGTCAAACTATGGCTACACCTTC.

This chain connects TRBV2 to TRBJ2-7, with 7 nucleotides matching TRBD1. The CDR3 is 15 residues long. The germline V gene has CDR1 SNHLY and CDR2 FYNNEI. With 3 bases clipped from V and 1 base from J, the junction kept 6 bases outside the gene matches. DNA for the CDR3: TGTGCCAGCAGTGATATAAGACAGGGTTCCTACGAGCAGTACTTC. Protein product: CASSDIRQGSYEQYF.

CDR3 DNA sequence: TGTGCCAGCAGCTTACCTAGCGGAAACTACGAGCAGTACTTC. This codes for CASSLPSGNYEQYF. The V and J genes are TRBV7-9 and TRBJ2-7; 7 bases line up with TRBD2. This CDR3 comprises 14 residues. The germline V gene encodes CDR1 SEHNR and CDR2 FQNEAQ (reference sequence). Unmatched junction bases numbered 4, after V lost 2 bases and J lost 3 bases.

The genes are TRBV6-5 and TRBJ2-1, with D possibly TRBD1 on 6 matching bases. This CDR3 is built from 15 residues. Trimming shortened V by 5 bases and J by 3 bases, and 14 bases separated the two germline ends. Germline CDR1 reads MNHEY; CDR2 reads SVGAGI. The CDR3: CASSAPGQLYNEQFF. In nucleotides, the CDR3 is TGTGCCAGCAGTGCCCCGGGACAACTCTACAATGAGCAGTTCTTC.

V gene TRBV7-9 combines with J gene TRBJ2-2; no clear D gene. V was clipped by 3 bases and J by 2 bases, with 13 bases between them. This CDR3 has 16 residues. Germline-derived CDR1 and CDR2 are SEHNR and FQNEAQ (reference sequence). CDR3 residues: CASSFLGLANTGELFF. CDR3 DNA: TGTGCCAGCAGCTTCCTGGGCTTGGCCAACACCGGGGAGCTGTTTTTT.

The V and J genes are TRBV2 and TRBJ2-7, with TRBD2 matching over 8 bases. Germline CDR1 SNHLY, CDR2 FYNNEI. V lost 6 bases, J lost 4 bases, and 5 bases stayed unmatched. The CDR3 has 13 residues. CDR3 sequence: CASSQRERYEQYF. The CDR3 nucleotides read TGTGCCAGCAGCCAGCGGGAGAGGTACGAGCAGTACTTC.

This clone appeared a single time. The rearrangement joins TRBV9 to TRBJ2-2, with D unresolved. Trimming cost V 3 bases and J 0 bases, with 18 bases left between them. Germline loops: CDR1 SGDLS, CDR2 YYNGEE. The CDR3 is 18 amino acids. In nucleotides, the CDR3 is TGTGCCAGCAGCGCGGGTCTGGTCCCGAACTCGAACACCGGGGAGCTGTTTTTT. Amino acids: CASSAGLVPNSNTGELFF.

In this sample, this clone turned up a few times. The chain links TRBV27 to TRBJ2-3; D gene unclear. This CDR3 has 14 residues. The germline V gene has CDR1 MNHEY and CDR2 SMNVEV (reference sequence). V was clipped by 2 bases and J by 2 bases, with 8 bases between them. CDR3 DNA sequence: TGTGCCAGCAGTTTAGTGGGCCCCACAGATACGCAGTATTTT. It specifies CASSLVGPTDTQYF.

The genes are TRBV7-9 and TRBJ2-7, with 7 bases lining up with TRBD1. This CDR3 is built from 16 residues. The ends lost 0 bases at V and 4 bases at J; junction bases unmatched: 9. Germline lookup yields CDR1 SEHNR and CDR2 FQNEAQ (reference sequence). In nucleotides, the CDR3 is TGTGCCAGCAGCTTAGCGACAGGGTTCTTGAGTTACGAGCAGTACTTC. Protein sequence: CASSLATGFLSYEQYF.

This clone was found a few times. J is TRBJ2-3 and V is TRBV28; 12 bases line up with TRBD1. J was trimmed by 5 bases and V by 2 bases; bases with no gene match: 5. The length of the CDR3 is 16 residues. The germline gives CDR1 MDHEN, CDR2 SYDVKM. The CDR3 region has the DNA TGTGCCAGCAGTTTAGGGACAGGGGGCTTGAGAGATACGCAGTATTTT. Protein: CASSLGTGGLRDTQYF.

The rearrangement links TRBV27 to TRBJ2-5, with D hard to call. The CDR3 runs to 13 residues. The germline CDR1 and CDR2 sequences are MNHEY and SMNVEV (reference sequence). Trimming left V 6 bases short and J 5 bases short, with 13 bases between. The DNA of the CDR3 is TGTGCCAGCAGCCCGGCCGGGTGGGAGACCCAGTACTTC. It codes for CASSPAGWETQYF.

The chain couples TRBV11-3 to TRBJ2-2; TRBD2 matches at 8 bases. Germline V lookup: CDR1 SGHNT, CDR2 YENEEA. The length of the CDR3 is 18 residues. Trimming cost V 1 base and J 6 bases; bases outside gene matches: 13. CDR3 in DNA: TGTGCCAGCAGCTTAGCTTACCGGGAGGGCATTAGGGCCGGGGAGCTGTTTTTT. It codes for CASSLAYREGIRAGELFF.

The CDR3 loop reads CASSVAAGGGVNEKLFF. For the CDR3, the DNA is TGTGCCAGCAGCGTAGCGGCGGGGGGGGGTGTAAATGAAAAACTGTTTTTT. The chain links TRBV9 to TRBJ1-4; a possible D gene is TRBD1 (5 bases). Per the germline V gene, CDR1 is SGDLS and CDR2 is YYNGEE. Trimming pared 0 bases from V and 5 bases from J, leaving 17 bases between. The CDR3 totals 17 residues.

The chain recombines TRBV30 with TRBJ1-5, with TRBD1 as a possible D gene (6 bases). This CDR3 region has 15 residues. Germline CDR1 is GTSNPN and CDR2 is SVGIG (reference sequence). V was pared by 1 base and J by 3 bases, with 13 bases between. The CDR3 nucleotides read TGTGCCTGGAGTGGCCCCGGACAGCTCAATCAGCCCCAGCATTTT. It translates to CAWSGPGQLNQPQHF.

Only a few counts were recorded for this clone. The V call is TRBV7-9, the J call TRBJ2-7; TRBD2 matches at 8 bases. The V gene end was trimmed by 1 base and the J gene end by 3 bases; junction bases not matched to a gene: 2. The germline gives CDR1 SEHNR, CDR2 FQNEAQ (reference sequence). CDR3 size: 14 residues. The CDR3 loop reads CASSLGTSLYEQYF. CDR3 sequence (DNA): TGTGCCAGCAGCTTAGGGACTAGCCTCTACGAGCAGTACTTC.

This clone was seen a single time. This chain connects TRBV9 to TRBJ2-3; TRBD1 is a possible D gene (6 bases). V was pared by 8 bases and J by 1 base, with 14 bases between. CDR3 size: 14 residues. CDR1 SGDLS and CDR2 YYNGEE come from the germline V gene. The CDR3 loop reads CASSQGIGTDTQYF. The DNA for the CDR3 is TGTGCCAGTTCACAGGGTATCGGCACAGATACGCAGTATTTT.

This clone was seen only once. The chain couples TRBV21-1 to TRBJ2-1; the D call TRBD2 from the table was never checked on the DNA. TRBV21-1 constitutes a pseudogene. There are 15 residues in the CDR3. DNA of the CDR3: TGTGCCAGCATGGACCCCAGCGGGACATACAATGAGCAGTTCTTC. Its protein is CASMDPSGTYNEQFF.

The chain links TRBV4-2 to TRBJ1-3, with D perhaps TRBD1 (5 bases). The germline V gene encodes CDR1 LGHNA and CDR2 YNFKEQ. The germline V and J ends were trimmed by 0 bases and 8 bases, with 14 bases remaining between them. The CDR3 loop spans 15 amino acids. The CDR3 sequence is CASSQDRQGGYTIYF. In DNA form, the CDR3 reads TGTGCCAGCAGCCAAGATAGGCAGGGAGGATACACCATATATTTT.

This rearrangement joins TRBV12-5 to TRBJ2-3; possibly TRBD1 for D (5 bases). The CDR3 is 19 amino acids. The germline V gene has CDR1 LGHNT and CDR2 FRNRAP. V was pared by 2 bases and J by 0 bases, with 21 bases between. The CDR3 DNA reads as TGTGCTAGTGGTTTGCCCCAAGGGGCGGTTAATGCTAGCACAGATACGCAGTATTTT. Amino acids: CASGLPQGAVNASTDTQYF.

The CDR3 sequence is CASSISRGRANYGYTF. The CDR3 DNA reads TGTGCCAGTAGTATCTCCAGGGGACGAGCTAACTATGGCTACACCTTC. The chain links TRBV19 to TRBJ1-2, with a tentative D call TRBD1 (6 bases). Deletions cut 3 bases from V and 0 bases from J, with 14 bases between. The CDR3 totals 16 residues. Germline V gene sequence: CDR1 LNHDA, CDR2 SQIVND (reference sequence).

The rearrangement links TRBV18 to TRBJ2-5; D is unresolved. The CDR3 consists of 13 residues. V shed 2 bases and J shed 0 bases, with 4 bases lying between them. Germline V CDR1 and CDR2: KGHSH, LQKENI. The CDR3: CASSPGDQETQYF. The CDR3 bases are TGTGCCAGCTCACCAGGAGACCAAGAGACCCAGTACTTC. The variable domain in full, with the rest retrieved from reference TRBV18 and TRBJ2-5, is NAGVMQNPRHLVRRRGQEARLRCSPMKGHSHVYWYRQLPEEGLKFMVYLQKENIIDESGMPKERFSAEFPKEGPSILRIQQVVRGDSAAYFCASSPGDQETQYFGPGTRLLVL.

The CDR3 nucleotides are TGTGCCAGCAGCCCGACCCCCTTCCCGGACAGGAACTATGGCTACACCTTC. This codes for CASSPTPFPDRNYGYTF. The V and J genes are TRBV28 and TRBJ1-2, with TRBD1 identical over 7 bases. The CDR3 contains 17 residues. The germline gives CDR1 MDHEN, CDR2 SYDVKM. J was trimmed by 2 bases and V by 6 bases; bases with no gene match: 15.